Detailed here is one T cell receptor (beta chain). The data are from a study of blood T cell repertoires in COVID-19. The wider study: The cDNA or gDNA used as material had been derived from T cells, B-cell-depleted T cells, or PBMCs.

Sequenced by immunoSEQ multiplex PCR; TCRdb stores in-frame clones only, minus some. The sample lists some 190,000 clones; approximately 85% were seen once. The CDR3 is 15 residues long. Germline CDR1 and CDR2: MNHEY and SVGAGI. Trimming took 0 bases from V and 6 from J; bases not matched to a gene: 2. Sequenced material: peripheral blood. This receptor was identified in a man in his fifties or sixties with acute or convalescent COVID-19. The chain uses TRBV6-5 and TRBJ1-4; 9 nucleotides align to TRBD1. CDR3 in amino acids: CASSYSGTGHEKLFF. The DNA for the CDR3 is TGTGCCAGCAGTTACTCTGGGACAGGGCATGAAAAACTGTTTTTT.